This TCR beta chain comes out of a study of tissue-resident memory T cells in lung cancer (dated by TCRdb to about 2019). The study in broad terms: Paired tumor TRM and tumor non-TRM populations from ten to eleven lung cancer patients were compared by TCR beta-chain sequencing. What the study reported, not specific to this receptor: Compared with tumor non-TRM cells, tumor TRM cells had a significantly more restricted TCR repertoire, with lower Shannon-Wiener and inverse Simpson diversity. On average, expanded clonotypes made up around three quarters of tumor TRM repertoires, compared with roughly half of tumor non-TRM repertoires.

CD8+ T cells were sorted by CD103 expression on a BD FACSAria-II directly into ice-cold TRIzol LS reagent. Freshly resected lung tumor tissue was collected at the time of surgical resection. Fresh cells were Fc receptor-blocked, then stained for CD45, CD4, CD3, CD8A and CD103, with DAPI used for live/dead discrimination. A miRNeasy kit was used to purify total RNA from sorted CD103+ and CD103- CD8+ T cells. CD103 expression was used to sort tumor-infiltrating CD8+ cytotoxic T cells, separating tissue-resident memory (TRM) cells from non-TRM cells. The donors had treatment-naive lung cancer. Patients with respiratory malignancies who were newly diagnosed and untreated were recruited prospectively after referral. Comments on this clonotype: The clone's antigen remains unknown. No base quality information exists; no much larger clone differs at one position.

Sequenced using an Illumina MiSeq. Unique molecular identifiers were built into the TCR sequencing libraries, which were indexed using TruSeq single indexes. The authors processed their data as follows. With default settings for both tools, TCR reads were mapped and error-corrected using MIGEC v1.2.7 and then analyzed using VDJtools v1.1.7. Shannon-Wiener and inverse Simpson indices were computed in VDJtools to quantify repertoire diversity. Expanded TCRbeta clonotypes were defined by a frequency threshold of at least three. Across the approximately nine patients, Wilcoxon rank-sum tests were used for the statistical comparisons of TCR diversity between tumor TRM and non-TRM populations. TCRdb reworked the public reads: Q25 trimming with fastp, MiXCR clone assembly, productive beta chains retained. Every CDR3 protein is listed once, alongside the most common genes and DNA of its rows. The V and J calls were not made by the authors but by TCRdb's processing. This sample is represented by about 280 distinct CDR3 sequences; about a quarter of them were singletons. Of the sample, roughly 65% is held by the ten largest clones.

The germline V gene sets CDR1 to SGHTA and CDR2 to FQGNSA. The CDR3 holds 17 amino acids from the cysteine to the phenylalanine. The only DNA kept is the CDR3, 51 bases in frame from the first base. V is shortened by 1 base, J by 1 base, and the region joining them spans 14 bases. Recombination linked TRBV7-2 to TRBJ2-1; TRBD2 is perhaps the D gene, given 5 matching bases. Source material: CD103- CD8+ T cells from lung tumor tissue. The sample's cell subset or site label, decoded: non-TRM CD8+ CTLs. This TCR was recovered from a human donor with treatment-naive lung cancer (subtype not recorded). CDR3 region: CASSLGMGALSYNEQFF. At the DNA level, the sequence is TGTGCCAGCAGCTTAGGTATGGGAGCCCTATCCTACAATGAGCAGTTCTTC.